Listed below are T cell receptor beta chains from one sample, sequenced in a study of shared clonotypes between healthy human individuals. The protocol was immunoSEQ multiplex PCR, while the TCRdb copy is restricted to in-frame clones and leaves out a portion. This repertoire shows 750,000 to 1,000,000 clones, 80% to 95% found once; its top ten account for more than 20%. Source material: naive CD8+ T cells sorted from blood. All receptors derive from a man aged 30-40 years in good health. CDR3s include the opening cysteine and the closing phenylalanine or tryptophan. The order of the fields is D gene, J gene, clone size, V gene, CDR3 DNA, CDR3 protein. A D gene is named only where the DNA matches it firmly. Rows may omit the clone size; those that give it use once, few, many or a size class.

d_gene: -
j_gene: TRBJ1-1
abundance: -
v_gene: TRBV19
CDR3nt: TGTGCCAGTAGTATTCGATGGTTGAAGGACACTGAAGCTTTCTTT
CDR3aa: CASSIRWLKDTEAFF

d_gene: TRBD2
j_gene: TRBJ2-1
abundance: many
v_gene: TRBV19
CDR3nt: TGTGCCAGTAGTATCTCTGGGGGGGGTGAGCAGTTCTTC
CDR3aa: CASSISGGGEQFF

d_gene: -
j_gene: TRBJ2-7
abundance: -
v_gene: TRBV7-9
CDR3nt: TGTGCCAGCAGCTTCCTCTACGAGCAGTACTTC
CDR3aa: CASSFLYEQYF

d_gene: TRBD1
j_gene: TRBJ2-7
abundance: -
v_gene: TRBV28
CDR3nt: TGTGCCAGCAGTCTAACTACCGGGACAGGGTATTACTACGAGCAGTACTTC
CDR3aa: CASSLTTGTGYYYEQYF

d_gene: TRBD1
j_gene: TRBJ1-3
abundance: once
v_gene: TRBV23-1
CDR3nt: TGCGCCAGCCGCGGACAGGGGGCTTGTGGAAACACCATATATTTT
CDR3aa: CASRGQGACGNTIYF

d_gene: TRBD1
j_gene: TRBJ2-7
abundance: once
v_gene: TRBV6-5
CDR3nt: TGTGCCAGCAGTTACCCGGGACAGGGTAGCTACGAGCAGTACTTC
CDR3aa: CASSYPGQGSYEQYF

d_gene: TRBD2
j_gene: TRBJ2-2
abundance: -
v_gene: TRBV11-2
CDR3nt: TGTGCCAGCAGCTTAGTGGGACTAGCGGGAGCCGGGGAGCTGTTTTTT
CDR3aa: CASSLVGLAGAGELFF

d_gene: -
j_gene: TRBJ1-2
abundance: -
v_gene: TRBV5-5
CDR3nt: TGTGCCAGCAGCTTGGAGCGTGGAAACTATGGCTACACCTTC
CDR3aa: CASSLERGNYGYTF

d_gene: TRBD2
j_gene: TRBJ2-7
abundance: -
v_gene: TRBV5-4
CDR3nt: TGTGCCAGCAGCTTGGCGACCCTATTGGACGGGGGGACCTACGAGCAGTACTTC
CDR3aa: CASSLATLLDGGTYEQYF

d_gene: -
j_gene: TRBJ2-7
abundance: -
v_gene: TRBV7-9
CDR3nt: TGTGCCAGCAGCCGAGGGGGGGAGAAGGACGAGCAGTACTTC
CDR3aa: CASSRGGEKDEQYF

d_gene: -
j_gene: TRBJ2-1
abundance: -
v_gene: TRBV9
CDR3nt: TGTGCCAGCAGCGTAGAGGGGGTCAGGGAAAATGAGCAGTTCTTC
CDR3aa: CASSVEGVRENEQFF

d_gene: TRBD1
j_gene: TRBJ1-1
abundance: -
v_gene: TRBV7-9
CDR3nt: TGTGCCAGCAGCTCTTCAGACAGGGACAATGAAGCTTTCTTT
CDR3aa: CASSSSDRDNEAFF

d_gene: -
j_gene: TRBJ2-5
abundance: -
v_gene: TRBV7-8
CDR3nt: TGTGCCAGCAGCTTATCCAGGCGGATGGAGACCCAGTACTTC
CDR3aa: CASSLSRRMETQYF

d_gene: TRBD2
j_gene: TRBJ2-1
abundance: -
v_gene: TRBV19
CDR3nt: TGTGCCAGTAGTATCCGGCTAGCGGGAACCAATGAGCAGTTCTTC
CDR3aa: CASSIRLAGTNEQFF

d_gene: -
j_gene: TRBJ2-1
abundance: -
v_gene: TRBV29-1
CDR3nt: TGCAGCGTGGTTAAACAGGGTGTAAATGAGCAGTTCTTC
CDR3aa: CSVVKQGVNEQFF

d_gene: -
j_gene: TRBJ2-3
abundance: -
v_gene: TRBV29-1
CDR3nt: TGCAGCCGACTTGGGGGAGATGGGGATACGCAGTATTTT
CDR3aa: CSRLGGDGDTQYF

d_gene: -
j_gene: TRBJ2-7
abundance: -
v_gene: TRBV9
CDR3nt: TGTGCCAGCAGCGTAGGGGTAGCGGTCGCCTACGAGCAGTACTTC
CDR3aa: CASSVGVAVAYEQYF

d_gene: -
j_gene: TRBJ1-5
abundance: -
v_gene: TRBV7-2
CDR3nt: TGTGCCAGCAGCTTATTCGTGGGGGCACAAGATCAGCCCCAGCATTTT
CDR3aa: CASSLFVGAQDQPQHF

d_gene: -
j_gene: TRBJ1-3
abundance: -
v_gene: TRBV6-1
CDR3nt: TGTGCCAGCAGTCACGTGGACAGCTCTGGAAACACCATATATTTT
CDR3aa: CASSHVDSSGNTIYF

d_gene: TRBD1
j_gene: TRBJ2-4
abundance: -
v_gene: TRBV19
CDR3nt: TGTGCCAGTAGTATCCGGGACAGACTACCACTAGCCAAAAACATTCAGTACTTC
CDR3aa: CASSIRDRLPLAKNIQYF

d_gene: -
j_gene: TRBJ2-1
abundance: -
v_gene: TRBV29-1
CDR3nt: TGCAGCGTGGGGTACACGAATGAGCAGTTCTTC
CDR3aa: CSVGYTNEQFF

d_gene: TRBD1
j_gene: TRBJ2-1
abundance: -
v_gene: TRBV7-6
CDR3nt: TGTGCCAGCAGCTTAACCGGGACAGGGGACCTACGGTTCTTC
CDR3aa: CASSLTGTGDLRFF

d_gene: -
j_gene: TRBJ2-3
abundance: -
v_gene: TRBV7-6
CDR3nt: TGTGCCAGCAGCCCATTGGGTAGTCTAGATACGCAGTATTTT
CDR3aa: CASSPLGSLDTQYF

d_gene: -
j_gene: TRBJ2-7
abundance: -
v_gene: TRBV21-1
CDR3nt: TGTGCCAGCACCTCCGCTACCGGACAGCCCTACGAGCAGTACTTC
CDR3aa: CASTSATGQPYEQYF

d_gene: -
j_gene: TRBJ2-2
abundance: -
v_gene: TRBV7-2
CDR3nt: TGTGCCAGCAGCTTAAACTCTCTAACATTAAAAACCGGGGAGCTGTTTTTT
CDR3aa: CASSLNSLTLKTGELFF

d_gene: TRBD2
j_gene: TRBJ2-7
abundance: -
v_gene: TRBV7-9
CDR3nt: TGTGCCAGCAGCTTAGCGACTAGCGCTCTCTACGAGCAGTACTTC
CDR3aa: CASSLATSALYEQYF

d_gene: TRBD2
j_gene: TRBJ2-1
abundance: -
v_gene: TRBV2
CDR3nt: TGTGCCAGCAAAATAGCGGGAGACCGCTACAATGAGCAGTTCTTC
CDR3aa: CASKIAGDRYNEQFF

d_gene: -
j_gene: TRBJ1-4
abundance: -
v_gene: TRBV12-5
CDR3nt: TGTGCTAGAGCCAAACGACAGGTGAGAAATGAAAAACTGTTTTTT
CDR3aa: CARAKRQVRNEKLFF

d_gene: TRBD2
j_gene: TRBJ2-1
abundance: -
v_gene: TRBV6-6
CDR3nt: TGTGCCAGCAGTTACTTCGGCGGGGGAATAAACAATGAGCAGTTCTTC
CDR3aa: CASSYFGGGINNEQFF

d_gene: -
j_gene: TRBJ2-5
abundance: -
v_gene: TRBV2
CDR3nt: TGTGCCAGCAGGGGGAGGAGAGAGACCCAGTACTTC
CDR3aa: CASRGRRETQYF

d_gene: -
j_gene: TRBJ2-1
abundance: -
v_gene: TRBV9
CDR3nt: TGTGCCAGCAGCGTAGAGTGGGCAGGAGCCTCCTTATACAATGAGCAGTTCTTC
CDR3aa: CASSVEWAGASLYNEQFF

d_gene: -
j_gene: TRBJ1-2
abundance: -
v_gene: TRBV7-9
CDR3nt: TGTGCCAGCAGCACACCTGGGGACGTACGGTTCTATGGCTACACCTTC
CDR3aa: CASSTPGDVRFYGYTF

d_gene: -
j_gene: TRBJ2-2
abundance: -
v_gene: TRBV27
CDR3nt: TGTGCCAGCAGAGAACGGGAGTACACCGGGGAGCTGTTTTTT
CDR3aa: CASREREYTGELFF

d_gene: -
j_gene: TRBJ2-7
abundance: once
v_gene: TRBV27
CDR3nt: TGTGCCAGCAGTCACCGGGACATCCCACCCTACGAGCAGTACTTC
CDR3aa: CASSHRDIPPYEQYF

d_gene: -
j_gene: TRBJ1-3
abundance: -
v_gene: TRBV19
CDR3nt: TGTGCCAGTAGTATCGTTTCGGGAACGGGAAACACCATATATTTT
CDR3aa: CASSIVSGTGNTIYF

d_gene: TRBD2
j_gene: TRBJ2-7
abundance: few
v_gene: TRBV6-6
CDR3nt: TGTGCCAGCAGTTACGGGTCGGGGGGCTACGAGCAGTACTTC
CDR3aa: CASSYGSGGYEQYF

d_gene: TRBD1
j_gene: TRBJ2-5
abundance: -
v_gene: TRBV5-6
CDR3nt: TGTGCCAGCAGCTTGCGGGACAGGGGTCCGTACCAAGAGACCCAGTACTTC
CDR3aa: CASSLRDRGPYQETQYF

d_gene: -
j_gene: TRBJ2-3
abundance: -
v_gene: TRBV7-6
CDR3nt: TGTGCCAGCAGCTACGCGGGGAGCACAGATACGCAGTATTTT
CDR3aa: CASSYAGSTDTQYF

d_gene: -
j_gene: TRBJ2-3
abundance: -
v_gene: TRBV6-6
CDR3nt: TGTGCCAGCAGTTACATGCAGGGTTGGGATACGCAGTATTTT
CDR3aa: CASSYMQGWDTQYF

d_gene: -
j_gene: TRBJ1-1
abundance: -
v_gene: TRBV13
CDR3nt: TGTGCCAGCAGCCAGGACGGAAGCACTGAAGCTTTCTTT
CDR3aa: CASSQDGSTEAFF

d_gene: -
j_gene: TRBJ1-4
abundance: -
v_gene: TRBV7-9
CDR3nt: TGTGCCAGCAGCTCCGGGACGGAAGAACTGTTTTTT
CDR3aa: CASSSGTEELFF